These 5 T cell receptor beta chains share one sample of origin, sequenced in a study of blood T cells in healthy people across ages. Using a J-beta primer mix together with a sample-barcoded 5' primer, a second PCR was run for roughly 7 to 11 cycles. One entry per CDR3 protein results from TCRdb running MiXCR on the 5' RACE reads. Here the sample spans about 780,000 distinct CDR3 sequences, less than 80% being singletons. Input material: blood. Source of these receptors: a man aged 25-40 years in good health.

This clonotype was observed a few times. The chain combines TRBV28 with TRBJ2-7; D may match TRBD1 or TRBD2 (6 bases each). Germline lookup yields CDR1 MDHEN and CDR2 SYDVKM. Trimming stripped 8 bases from V and 3 bases from J, with 17 bases between. CDR3 size: 14 residues. The CDR3 DNA follows: TGTGCCAGCCGCCCTACAGGGAGGAGCTACGAGCAGTACTTC. This translates into CASRPTGRSYEQYF.

This chain joins TRBV15 and TRBJ2-4; 12 positions agree with TRBD1. The end of the DNA fits TRBJ2-5 better, so the J call may be wrong. Germline CDR1 and CDR2: LNHNV and YYDKDF (reference sequence). CDR3 length: 16 residues. The CDR3 DNA follows: TGTGCCACCAGCAGAGACCGGGACAGGGGGCGGGAGACCCAGTACTTC. This encodes CATSRDRDRGRETQYF.

The chain is built from TRBV7-9 and TRBJ2-1; 11 bases fit TRBD1. The V gene end was trimmed by 1 base and the J gene end by 12 bases; junction bases not matched to a gene: 11. Per the germline V gene, CDR1 is SEHNR and CDR2 is FQNEAQ (reference sequence). This CDR3 is built from 16 residues. DNA of the CDR3: TGTGCCAGCAGCTTAGATCTGGACAGGGGGCCACTGGGGCAGTTCTTC. It codes for CASSLDLDRGPLGQFF. Combining the CDR3 with reference TRBV7-9 and TRBJ2-1 gives the whole variable domain DTGVSQNPRHKITKRGQNVTFRCDPISEHNRLYWYRQTLGQGPEFLTYFQNEAQLEKSRLLSDRFSAERPKGSFSTLEIQRTEQGDSAMYLCASSLDLDRGPLGQFFGPGTRLTVL.

This clonotype was seen only a few times. The V and J genes are TRBV7-2 and TRBJ2-1; D is tentatively TRBD1 or TRBD2 (6 bases each). CDR3 length: 16 amino acids. Trimming removed 7 bases from V and 1 base from J, with 17 bases in between. From germline, CDR1 is SGHTA and CDR2 FQGNSA. CDR3 nucleotides: TGTGCCAGCACTACCAGGGGCGGGGAGTCCTACAATGAGCAGTTCTTC. Translating gives CASTTRGGESYNEQFF.

This sequence joins TRBV6-5 and TRBJ2-4; tentative D call: TRBD1 (6 bases). The closer fit of TRBJ2-7 to the DNA end suggests the J call may be wrong. Germline loops: CDR1 MNHEY, CDR2 SVGAGI. CDR3 length: 16 amino acids. The CDR3 coding sequence is TGTGCCAGCAGTTTAGGAAACCGGGACAAATACTACGAGCAGTACTTC. It encodes CASSLGNRDKYYEQYF.